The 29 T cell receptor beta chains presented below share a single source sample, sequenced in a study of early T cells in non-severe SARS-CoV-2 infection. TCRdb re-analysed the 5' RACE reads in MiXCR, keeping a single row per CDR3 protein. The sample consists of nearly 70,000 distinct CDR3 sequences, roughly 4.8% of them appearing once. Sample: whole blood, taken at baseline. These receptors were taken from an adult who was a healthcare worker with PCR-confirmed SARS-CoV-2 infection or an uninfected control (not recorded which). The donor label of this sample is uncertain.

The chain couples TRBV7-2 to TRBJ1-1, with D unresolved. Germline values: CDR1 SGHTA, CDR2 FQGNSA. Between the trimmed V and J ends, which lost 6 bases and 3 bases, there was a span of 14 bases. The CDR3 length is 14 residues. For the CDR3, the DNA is TGTGCCAGCAGACTTGACTACGGGGACACTGAAGCTTTCTTT. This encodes CASRLDYGDTEAFF.

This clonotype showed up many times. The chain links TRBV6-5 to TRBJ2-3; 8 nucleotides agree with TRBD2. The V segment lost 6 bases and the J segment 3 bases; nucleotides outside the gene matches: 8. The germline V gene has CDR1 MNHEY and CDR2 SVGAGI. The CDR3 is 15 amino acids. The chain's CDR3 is CASSTPGGGTDTQYF. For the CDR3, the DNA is TGTGCCAGCAGCACCCCGGGGGGGGGTACAGATACGCAGTATTTT.

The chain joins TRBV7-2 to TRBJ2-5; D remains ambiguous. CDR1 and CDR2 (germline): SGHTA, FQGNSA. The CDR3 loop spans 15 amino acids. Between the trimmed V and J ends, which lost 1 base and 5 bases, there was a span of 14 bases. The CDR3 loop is CASSLGALVSETQYF. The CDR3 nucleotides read TGTGCCAGCAGCTTAGGGGCCCTGGTATCGGAGACCCAGTACTTC.

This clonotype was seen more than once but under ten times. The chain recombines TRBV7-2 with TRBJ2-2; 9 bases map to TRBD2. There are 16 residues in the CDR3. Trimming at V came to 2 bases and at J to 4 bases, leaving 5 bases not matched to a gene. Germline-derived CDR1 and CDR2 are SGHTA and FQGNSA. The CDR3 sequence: CASSLTAGGITGELFF. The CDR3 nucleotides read TGTGCCAGCAGCTTAACAGCGGGGGGTATCACCGGGGAGCTGTTTTTT.

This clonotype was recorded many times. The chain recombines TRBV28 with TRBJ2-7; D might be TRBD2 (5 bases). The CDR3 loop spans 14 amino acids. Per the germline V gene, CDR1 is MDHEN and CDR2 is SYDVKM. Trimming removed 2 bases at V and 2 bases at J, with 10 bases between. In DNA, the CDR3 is TGTGCCAGCAGTTTAAGAGGGCCCCCCTACGAGCAGTACTTC. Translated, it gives CASSLRGPPYEQYF.

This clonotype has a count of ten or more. The CDR3 sequence is CASSLWGTQNTGELFF. In DNA form, the CDR3 reads TGTGCCAGCAGCCTATGGGGCACCCAAAACACCGGGGAGCTGTTTTTT. The chain carries TRBV11-2 and TRBJ2-2, with D perhaps TRBD1 (5 bases). Germline-derived CDR1 and CDR2 are SGHAT and FQNNGV. The CDR3 has 16 amino acids. The V end was cut by 5 bases, the J end by 2 bases, with 15 bases between.

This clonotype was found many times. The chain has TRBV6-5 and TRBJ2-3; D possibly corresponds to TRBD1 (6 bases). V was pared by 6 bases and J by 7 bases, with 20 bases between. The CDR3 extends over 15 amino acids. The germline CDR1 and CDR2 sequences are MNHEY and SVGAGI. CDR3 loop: CASSLTSEGTYTQYF. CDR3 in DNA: TGTGCCAGCAGCCTTACTAGTGAGGGGACATATACGCAGTATTTT.

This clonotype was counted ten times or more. The CDR3 loop reads CASSEWVSEAFF. CDR3 nucleotides: TGTGCCAGCAGTGAATGGGTCAGCGAAGCTTTCTTT. The rearrangement links TRBV6-4 to TRBJ1-1; D gene uncertain. The CDR3 has 12 residues. Germline V gene lookup returns CDR1 MRHNA and CDR2 SNTAGT. Trimming shortened V by 3 bases and J by 8 bases, and 10 bases separated the two germline ends.

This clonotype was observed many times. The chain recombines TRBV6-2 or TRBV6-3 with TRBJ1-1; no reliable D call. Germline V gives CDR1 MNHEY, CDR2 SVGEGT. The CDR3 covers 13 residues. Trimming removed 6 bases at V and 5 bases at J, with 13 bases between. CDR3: CASSRGSRTEAFF. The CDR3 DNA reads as TGTGCCAGCAGCCGAGGGTCACGGACTGAAGCTTTCTTT.

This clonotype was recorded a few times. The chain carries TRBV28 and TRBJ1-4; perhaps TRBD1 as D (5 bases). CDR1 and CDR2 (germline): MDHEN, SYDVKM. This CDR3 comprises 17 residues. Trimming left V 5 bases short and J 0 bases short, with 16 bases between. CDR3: CASSLHFRQSTNEKLFF. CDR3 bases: TGTGCCAGCAGTCTGCACTTCCGACAGTCAACTAATGAAAAACTGTTTTTT.

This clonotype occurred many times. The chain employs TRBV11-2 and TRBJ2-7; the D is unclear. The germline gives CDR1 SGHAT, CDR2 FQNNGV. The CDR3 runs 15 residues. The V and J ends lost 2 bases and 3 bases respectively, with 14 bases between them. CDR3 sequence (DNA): TGTGCCAGCAGCTTATTCCGTGGAAAATACTACGAGCAGTACTTC. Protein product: CASSLFRGKYYEQYF.

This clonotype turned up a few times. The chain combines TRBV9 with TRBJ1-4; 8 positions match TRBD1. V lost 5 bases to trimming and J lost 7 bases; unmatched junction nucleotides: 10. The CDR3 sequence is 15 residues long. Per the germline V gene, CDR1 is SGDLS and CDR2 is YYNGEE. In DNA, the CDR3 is TGTGCCAGCAGTCTTGGACAGGGAGGGGGTGAAAAACTGTTTTTT. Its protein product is CASSLGQGGGEKLFF.

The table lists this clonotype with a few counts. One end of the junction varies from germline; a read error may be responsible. The CDR3 sequence is CVSSREWSPTDTQYF. CDR3 DNA sequence: TGTGTCAGTAGCAGGGAATGGAGCCCCACAGATACGCAGTATTTT. V gene TRBV19 combines with J gene TRBJ2-3; a weak D match, TRBD1 (5 bases). The CDR3 has 15 amino acids. Per germline, CDR1 LNHDA and CDR2 SQIVND (reference sequence).

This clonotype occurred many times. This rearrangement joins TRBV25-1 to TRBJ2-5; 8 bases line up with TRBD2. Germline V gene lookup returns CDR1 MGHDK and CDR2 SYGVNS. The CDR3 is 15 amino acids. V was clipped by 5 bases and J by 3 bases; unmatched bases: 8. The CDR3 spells CASSRRRGVEETQYF. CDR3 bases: TGTGCCAGCAGTCGTAGGCGGGGGGTAGAAGAGACCCAGTACTTC.

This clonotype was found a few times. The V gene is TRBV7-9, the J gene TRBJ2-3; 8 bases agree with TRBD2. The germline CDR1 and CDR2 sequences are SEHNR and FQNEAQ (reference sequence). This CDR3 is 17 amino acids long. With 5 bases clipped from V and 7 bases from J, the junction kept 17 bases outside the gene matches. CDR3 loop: CASSPRRGGPSSHTQYF. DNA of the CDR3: TGTGCCAGCAGCCCCCGCCGGGGGGGACCCTCGTCCCATACGCAGTATTTT.

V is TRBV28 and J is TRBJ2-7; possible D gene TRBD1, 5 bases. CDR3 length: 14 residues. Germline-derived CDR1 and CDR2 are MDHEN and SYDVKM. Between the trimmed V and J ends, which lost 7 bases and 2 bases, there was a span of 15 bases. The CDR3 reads CASKRFGRAYEQYF. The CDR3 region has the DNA TGTGCCAGCAAGAGGTTCGGCAGGGCCTACGAGCAGTACTTC. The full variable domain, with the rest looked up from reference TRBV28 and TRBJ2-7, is DVKVTQSSRYLVKRTGEKVFLECVQDMDHENMFWYRQDPGLGLRLIYFSYDVKMKEKGDIPEGYSVSREKKERFSLILESASTNQTSMYLCASKRFGRAYEQYFGPGTRLTVT.

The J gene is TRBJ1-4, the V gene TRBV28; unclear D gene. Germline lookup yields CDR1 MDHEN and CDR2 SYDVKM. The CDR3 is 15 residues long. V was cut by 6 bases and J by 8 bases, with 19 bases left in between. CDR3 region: CASSRRLRSSEKLFF. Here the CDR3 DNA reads TGTGCCAGCAGCCGCCGCCTAAGGAGTTCAGAAAAACTGTTTTTT.

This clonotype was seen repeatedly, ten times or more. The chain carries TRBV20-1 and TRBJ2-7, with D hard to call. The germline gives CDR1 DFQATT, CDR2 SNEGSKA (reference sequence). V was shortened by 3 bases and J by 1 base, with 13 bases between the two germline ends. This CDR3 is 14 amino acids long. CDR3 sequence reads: CSARPRAQSYEQYF. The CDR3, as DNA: TGCAGTGCTAGGCCTAGGGCCCAATCCTACGAGCAGTACTTC.

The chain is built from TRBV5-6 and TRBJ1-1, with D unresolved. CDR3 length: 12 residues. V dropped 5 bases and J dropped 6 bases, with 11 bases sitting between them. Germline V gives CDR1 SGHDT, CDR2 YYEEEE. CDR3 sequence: CASSFYGAEAFF. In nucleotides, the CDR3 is TGTGCCAGCAGTTTCTATGGGGCTGAAGCTTTCTTT.

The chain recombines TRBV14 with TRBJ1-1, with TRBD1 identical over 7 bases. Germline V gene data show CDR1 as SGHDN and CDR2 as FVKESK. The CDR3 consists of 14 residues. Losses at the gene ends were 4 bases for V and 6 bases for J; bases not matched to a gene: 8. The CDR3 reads CASSPQGVRAEAFF. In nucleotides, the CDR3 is TGTGCCAGCAGCCCCCAGGGGGTTAGGGCTGAAGCTTTCTTT.

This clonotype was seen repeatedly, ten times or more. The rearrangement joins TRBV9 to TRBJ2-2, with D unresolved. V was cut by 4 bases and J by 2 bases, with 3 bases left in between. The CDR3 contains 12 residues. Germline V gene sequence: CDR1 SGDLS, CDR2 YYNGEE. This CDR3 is CASSLNTGELFF. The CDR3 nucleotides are TGTGCCAGCAGCTTAAACACCGGGGAGCTGTTTTTT.

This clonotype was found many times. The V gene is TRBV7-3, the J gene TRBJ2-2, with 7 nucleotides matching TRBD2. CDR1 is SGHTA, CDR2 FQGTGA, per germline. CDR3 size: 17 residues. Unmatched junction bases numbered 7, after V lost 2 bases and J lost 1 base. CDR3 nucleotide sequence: TGTGCCAGCAGCTTACCCGCTGCTAGCGGGAACACCGGGGAGCTGTTTTTT. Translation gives CASSLPAASGNTGELFF.

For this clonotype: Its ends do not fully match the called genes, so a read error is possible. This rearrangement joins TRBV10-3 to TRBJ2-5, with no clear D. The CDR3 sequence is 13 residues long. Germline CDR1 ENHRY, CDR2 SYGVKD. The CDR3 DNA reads TGTGCCTTCAGTGCTTCTGAACAAGAGACCCAGTACTTC. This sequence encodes CAFSASEQETQYF.

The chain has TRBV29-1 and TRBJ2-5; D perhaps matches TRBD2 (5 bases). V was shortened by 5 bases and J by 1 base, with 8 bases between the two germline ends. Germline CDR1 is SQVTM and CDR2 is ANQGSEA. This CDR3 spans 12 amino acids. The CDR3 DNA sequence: TGCAGCGTTAAGGGAGCCCAAGAGACCCAGTACTTC. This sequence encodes CSVKGAQETQYF.

The CDR3 sequence is CASSLGRGAGGEKLFF. CDR3 nucleotide sequence: TGCGCCAGCAGCTTAGGACGAGGGGCCGGAGGTGAAAAACTGTTTTTT. The chain employs TRBV5-1 and TRBJ1-4; D perhaps matches TRBD1 (5 bases). This CDR3 is 16 amino acids long. Germline lookup yields CDR1 SGHRS and CDR2 YFSETQ. V lost 2 bases and J lost 7, with 18 bases in between.

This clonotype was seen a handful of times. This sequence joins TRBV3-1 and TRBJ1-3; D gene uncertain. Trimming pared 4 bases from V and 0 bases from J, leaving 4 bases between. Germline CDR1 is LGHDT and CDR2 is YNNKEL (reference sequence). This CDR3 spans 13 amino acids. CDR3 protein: CASSPHSGNTIYF. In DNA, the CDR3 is TGTGCCAGCAGCCCCCACTCTGGAAACACCATATATTTT.

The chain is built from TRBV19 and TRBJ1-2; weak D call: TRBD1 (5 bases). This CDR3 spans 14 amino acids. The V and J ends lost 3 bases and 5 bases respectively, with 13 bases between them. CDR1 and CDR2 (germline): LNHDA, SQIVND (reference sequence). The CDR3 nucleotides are TGTGCCAGTAGTATTAAGGAGCCAGGGTATGGCTACACCTTC. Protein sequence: CASSIKEPGYGYTF.

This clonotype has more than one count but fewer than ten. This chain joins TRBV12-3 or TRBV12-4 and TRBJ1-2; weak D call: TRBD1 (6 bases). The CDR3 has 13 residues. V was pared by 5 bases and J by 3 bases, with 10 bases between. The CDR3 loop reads CASSIQGDYGYTF. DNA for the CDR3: TGTGCCAGCAGTATACAGGGCGACTATGGCTACACCTTC.

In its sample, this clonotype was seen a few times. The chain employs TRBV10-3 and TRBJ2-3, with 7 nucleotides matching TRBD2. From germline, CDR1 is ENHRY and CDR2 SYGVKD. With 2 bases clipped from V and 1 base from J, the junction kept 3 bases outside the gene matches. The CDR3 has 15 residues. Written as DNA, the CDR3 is TGTGCCATCAGTGAGCGCGGGGGTGGCACAGATACGCAGTATTTT. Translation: CAISERGGGTDTQYF.